This TCR beta chain was obtained from a study of cytotoxic CD8 clonotypes in ibrutinib-treated CLL. Study findings and constraints: At the start, clonality exceeded age-matched healthy donors and followed circulating CD8+ T-cell counts.

Concerning this clone: Its specificity is not known.

Sequencing was performed with immunoSEQ multiplex PCR; in TCRdb, only in-frame clones are kept and a portion is missing. The sample carries hundreds of thousands of clones, approximately 80% recorded once. The CDR3 sequence is 14 residues long. V was pared by 5 bases and J by 6 bases, with 6 bases of the junction left unmatched. Germline assignment: CDR1 LNHNV and CDR2 YYDKDF (reference sequence). This specimen consisted of PBMCs, obtained before ibrutinib treatment. The TCR sequence derives from a human donor with chronic lymphocytic leukemia. The chain uses TRBV15 and TRBJ2-7; 11 bases map to TRBD2. CDR3 DNA: TGTGCCACCAGCCCCCTAGCGGGAGGACCCGAGCAGTACTTC. It yields the protein CATSPLAGGPEQYF.